The 31 T cell receptor beta chains presented below share a single source sample, sequenced in a study of CD8+ T cells in alopecia areata. RNA, once extracted, was reverse transcribed into cDNA for use as the sequencing template. Using immunoSEQ multiplex PCR, the repertoire was profiled, and TCRdb retains in-frame clones only, with some absent. Among roughly 120,000 clones listed, around 58% were seen once. Treatment described: oral pan-JAK inhibitor, 5-10 mg twice daily. The sample was CD8+ T cells sorted from blood, taken at week 4, from a patient treated with tofacitinib. The source is a human donor with alopecia areata.

The chain carries TRBV27 and TRBJ1-2; 9 bases match TRBD1. Germline V gene sequence: CDR1 MNHEY, CDR2 SMNVEV (reference sequence). The ends lost 6 bases at V and 4 bases at J; junction bases unmatched: 9. The CDR3 runs 15 residues. The CDR3 sequence is CASSFIQGAVYGYTF. The CDR3, as DNA: TGTGCCAGCAGCTTTATACAGGGGGCGGTCTATGGCTACACCTTC.

V gene TRBV4-3 combines with J gene TRBJ1-1, with D perhaps matching TRBD1 (5 bases). The CDR3 extends over 14 amino acids. The germline V and J ends were trimmed by 0 bases and 1 base, with 6 bases remaining between them. The germline gives CDR1 LGHNA, CDR2 YSLEER. The CDR3 protein is CASSQETANTEAFF. The CDR3 bases are TGCGCCAGCAGCCAAGAGACAGCGAACACTGAAGCTTTCTTT.

The chain combines TRBV9 with TRBJ2-7; D is tentatively TRBD1 or TRBD2 (5 bases each). Germline V gives CDR1 SGDLS, CDR2 YYNGEE. The CDR3 is 14 amino acids. V was shortened by 3 bases and J by 2 bases, with 12 bases between the two germline ends. The DNA for the CDR3 is TGTGCCAGCAGCGGCCGGGACCGAGCCTACGAGCAGTACTTC. Its protein product is CASSGRDRAYEQYF. Combining the CDR3 with reference TRBV9 and TRBJ2-7 gives the whole variable domain DSGVTQTPKHLITATGQRVTLRCSPRSGDLSVYWYQQSLDQGLQFLIQYYNGEERAKGNILERFSAQQFPDLHSELNLSSLELGDSALYFCASSGRDRAYEQYFGPGTRLTVT.

The chain combines TRBV27 with TRBJ2-7, with D perhaps TRBD2 (5 bases). From germline, CDR1 is MNHEY and CDR2 SMNVEV (reference sequence). The CDR3 runs to 13 residues. Trimming took off 4 bases at V and 9 bases at J, with 16 bases between the two ends. Here the CDR3 DNA reads TGTGCCAGCAGTTCGGGAACGCAGAATAGGCAGTACTTC. This translates into CASSSGTQNRQYF.

This chain joins TRBV2 and TRBJ2-1; the D is unclear. The V and J ends lost 0 bases and 15 bases respectively, with 9 bases between them. CDR1 and CDR2 from the germline V gene are SNHLY and FYNNEI. The CDR3 has 11 residues. In nucleotides, the CDR3 is TGTGCCAGCAGTGAAGCGCTTGAACGGTTCTTC. Translating it yields CASSEALERFF.

This clone came up once. CDR3 sequence: CSVEGSTVLYGYTF. The CDR3 DNA is TGCAGCGTTGAAGGGTCCACGGTACTCTATGGCTACACCTTC. The chain uses TRBV29-1 and TRBJ1-2; D remains unclear. Between the trimmed V and J ends, which lost 1 base and 4 bases, there was a span of 13 bases. This CDR3 spans 14 amino acids. Per germline, CDR1 SQVTM and CDR2 ANQGSEA.

V usage is TRBV30 and J usage is TRBJ2-1; D could derive from TRBD1 or TRBD2 (6 bases each). The germline gives CDR1 GTSNPN, CDR2 SVGIG (reference sequence). CDR3 length: 14 residues. Trimming removed 6 bases from V and 6 bases from J, with 18 bases in between. The CDR3 loop reads CACEGGGSGNEQFF. Written as DNA, the CDR3 is TGTGCCTGTGAGGGGGGTGGCTCGGGCAATGAGCAGTTCTTC.

The chain carries TRBV27 and TRBJ1-6; weak D call: TRBD1 (5 bases). This CDR3 spans 14 amino acids. Germline loops: CDR1 MNHEY, CDR2 SMNVEV (reference sequence). The ends were cut back, 0 bases at V and 7 bases at J, with 7 bases in the middle. The DNA for the CDR3 is TGTGCCAGCAGTTTATCCAGGGCCAATTCACCCCTCCACTTT. This translates into CASSLSRANSPLHF.

The table lists this clone with a count of one. This chain connects TRBV5-6 to TRBJ2-7, with a weak D call TRBD1 (6 bases). V was clipped by 3 bases and J by 13 bases, with 14 bases between them. The length of the CDR3 is 11 residues. Germline CDR1 is SGHDT and CDR2 is YYEEEE. CDR3 sequence: CASSSGQGQYF. The CDR3 DNA reads TGTGCCAGCAGCTCGGGACAAGGTCAATACTTC.

This clone was observed a few times. The chain couples TRBV11-2 to TRBJ2-1; 10 bases map to TRBD1. The V and J ends lost 3 bases and 6 bases, in that order; junction bases with no gene match: 5. This CDR3 is built from 15 residues. Germline CDR1 SGHAT, CDR2 FQNNGV. The CDR3 DNA is TGTGCCAGCAGCTTGATCGGGACAGGGGTCAATGAGCAGTTCTTC. Its protein product is CASSLIGTGVNEQFF.

The chain has TRBV2 and TRBJ1-1; D is possibly TRBD1 (5 bases). Trimming removed 4 bases from V and 6 bases from J, with 15 bases in between. Per the germline V gene, CDR1 is SNHLY and CDR2 is FYNNEI. The CDR3 consists of 14 residues. The CDR3 DNA reads TGTGCCAGCAGTGGATCGACAGAACGATCTGAAGCTTTCTTT. This translates into CASSGSTERSEAFF. The full variable domain, its missing parts supplied by reference TRBV2 and TRBJ1-1, is EPEVTQTPSHQVTQMGQEVILRCVPISNHLYFYWYRQILGQKVEFLVSFYNNEISEKSEIFDDQFSVERPDGSNFTLKIRSTKLEDSAMYFCASSGSTERSEAFFGQGTRLTVV.

Only a few counts were recorded for this clone. CDR3 DNA: TGTGCCAGCAGTGAAATCGGGGGAAATGCCTACGAGCAGTACTTC. Translation: CASSEIGGNAYEQYF. The J gene is TRBJ2-7, the V gene TRBV2, with a possible D match to TRBD2 (6 bases). Trimming left V 2 bases short and J 2 bases short, with 13 bases between. The CDR3 is 15 amino acids. Germline V gives CDR1 SNHLY, CDR2 FYNNEI.

On this clone: A junction boundary mismatches the germline segment, possibly from a read error. The chain couples TRBV27 to TRBJ2-1, with 9 nucleotides matching TRBD2. Germline V gene sequence: CDR1 MNHEY, CDR2 SMNVEV (reference sequence). This CDR3 region has 18 residues. CDR3 in DNA: TGTGCCAGCAGTCCCGTGTACAGCGGGGGGCCCTCCGACAATGAGCAGTTCTTC. Translation gives CASSPVYSGGPSDNEQFF.

The chain employs TRBV15 and TRBJ2-6; TRBD1 matches at 11 bases. V shed 1 base and J 0 bases; nucleotides not matched to a gene: 2. The CDR3 is 18 residues long. The germline CDR1 and CDR2 sequences are LNHNV and YYDKDF (reference sequence). CDR3 sequence: CATSRVGQGASGANVLTF. The CDR3 nucleotides are TGTGCCACCAGCAGAGTCGGACAGGGGGCCTCTGGGGCCAACGTCCTGACTTTC.

This chain uses TRBV29-1 with TRBJ2-1, with 8 bases lining up with TRBD2. The CDR3 consists of 14 residues. Germline values: CDR1 SQVTM, CDR2 ANQGSEA. J was trimmed by 1 base and V by 1 base; bases with no gene match: 0. The CDR3 protein is CSVEAGGSYNEQFF. Written as DNA, the CDR3 is TGCAGCGTTGAAGCGGGGGGGTCCTACAATGAGCAGTTCTTC.

CDR3 sequence reads: CASGGQGETQYF. The CDR3 bases are TGTGCCAGCGGAGGACAGGGTGAGACCCAGTACTTC. The genes are TRBV13 and TRBJ2-5; TRBD1 agrees at 8 bases. The CDR3 is made up of 12 amino acids. V shed 8 bases, J shed 5 bases, and the junction held 4 bases outside the gene matches. Germline CDR1 PRHDT, CDR2 FYEKMQ (reference sequence).

This clone was picked up one time. This chain links TRBV20-1 with TRBJ2-7, with TRBD1 as a possible D gene (6 bases). This CDR3 is built from 11 residues. Trimming pared 3 bases from V and 11 bases from J, leaving 14 bases between. CDR1 and CDR2 (germline): DFQATT, SNEGSKA (reference sequence). CDR3 region: CSASLDRDKYF. CDR3 nucleotide sequence: TGCAGTGCTAGTCTGGACCGGGACAAGTACTTC.

The V and J genes are TRBV10-3 and TRBJ2-7; 7 positions match TRBD1. CDR1 is ENHRY and CDR2 is SYGVKD in the germline V gene. V trimming: 2 bases; J trimming: 5 bases; junction bases outside the gene matches: 3. The CDR3 runs to 13 residues. The CDR3 spells CAISETTGDEQYF. CDR3 DNA sequence: TGTGCCATCAGTGAGACAACAGGGGACGAGCAGTACTTC.

This chain links TRBV30 with TRBJ2-5; D is possibly TRBD2 (6 bases). The CDR3 totals 13 residues. The germline CDR1 and CDR2 sequences are GTSNPN and SVGIG (reference sequence). V was clipped by 1 base and J by 8 bases, with 14 bases between them. The CDR3 reads CAWSGGLFGTQYF. The CDR3 region has the DNA TGTGCCTGGAGTGGGGGACTTTTCGGAACCCAGTACTTC.

This clone was recorded a few times. The genes are TRBV2 and TRBJ1-6; D is possibly TRBD1 (6 bases). This CDR3 comprises 13 residues. Germline-derived CDR1 and CDR2 are SNHLY and FYNNEI. Trimming took 7 bases from V and 8 from J, leaving 12 bases between them. In DNA form, the CDR3 reads TGTGCCAGCATCTCCAGGGGCGATTCACCCCTCCACTTT. Translating gives CASISRGDSPLHF.

The chain's CDR3 is CASSIARAGNQPQHF. The CDR3 DNA follows: TGTGCCAGCAGCATCGCGCGGGCGGGCAATCAGCCCCAGCATTTT. This chain connects TRBV6-5 to TRBJ1-5; D is uncertain. Germline V gives CDR1 MNHEY, CDR2 SVGAGI. Trimming left V 6 bases short and J 2 bases short, with 14 bases between. The length of the CDR3 is 15 residues.

Points on this clone: This CDR3 is missing its conserved last phenylalanine or tryptophan, likely due to a read error. The CDR3 protein is CSVEQNTEAFI. CDR3 nucleotides: TGCAGCGTTGAACAGAACACTGAAGCTTTCATT. The V call is TRBV29-1, the J call TRBJ1-1; D is ambiguous. From germline, CDR1 is SQVTM and CDR2 ANQGSEA. The CDR3 has 11 amino acids. V was trimmed by 2 bases and J by 1 base, leaving 2 bases between them.

The rearrangement links TRBV29-1 to TRBJ2-7; a possible D gene is TRBD1 (6 bases). V lost 4 bases and J lost 0, with 10 bases in between. CDR1 SQVTM and CDR2 ANQGSEA come from the germline V gene. The CDR3 has 13 residues. DNA of the CDR3: TGCAGCGTTGGACAGGCGAGCTCCTACGAGCAGTACTTC. Translation gives CSVGQASSYEQYF.

In its sample, this clone was seen a few times. The genes are TRBV25-1 and TRBJ2-5; a possible D gene is TRBD2 (7 bases). Looked up from germline, CDR1 is MGHDK and CDR2 is SYGVNS. V was cut by 2 bases and J by 2 bases, with 9 bases left in between. There are 14 residues in the CDR3. CDR3 coding DNA: TGTGCCAGCAGTGAAGCGGGGGCACAAGAGACCCAGTACTTC. Translating it yields CASSEAGAQETQYF. The full variable domain, rest sourced from reference TRBV25-1 and TRBJ2-5, is EADIYQTPRYLVIGTGKKITLECSQTMGHDKMYWYQQDPGMELHLIHYSYGVNSTEKGDLSSESTVSRIRTEHFPLTLESARPSHTSQYLCASSEAGAQETQYFGPGTRLLVL.

This sequence joins TRBV5-6 and TRBJ2-1, with 10 bases identical to TRBD1. The V segment lost 2 bases and the J segment 4 bases; nucleotides outside the gene matches: 6. The CDR3 contains 16 residues. Germline V gene sequence: CDR1 SGHDT, CDR2 YYEEEE. The CDR3 sequence: CASSFFGTGDYNEQFF. Here the CDR3 DNA reads TGTGCCAGCAGCTTTTTCGGGACAGGGGATTACAATGAGCAGTTCTTC.

The J gene is TRBJ2-5, the V gene TRBV29-1, with 8 bases that match TRBD2. Germline V lookup: CDR1 SQVTM, CDR2 ANQGSEA. The ends lost 4 bases at V and 1 base at J; junction bases unmatched: 5. CDR3 size: 14 residues. CDR3 sequence (DNA): TGCAGCGTTGGCGGTAGCGGGGTCCAAGAGACCCAGTACTTC. Translation gives CSVGGSGVQETQYF.

V gene TRBV29-1 combines with J gene TRBJ2-7; 7 bases agree with TRBD1. V was clipped by 3 bases and J by 4 bases; unmatched bases: 9. The CDR3 has 14 residues. Germline lookup yields CDR1 SQVTM and CDR2 ANQGSEA. The CDR3 loop is CSVEVTGNRYEQYF. CDR3 coding DNA: TGCAGCGTTGAGGTGACAGGGAATAGATACGAGCAGTACTTC.

This clone was recorded a few times. The CDR3 reads CASSLGQQETQYF. The CDR3, as DNA: TGTGCCAGCAGCTTAGGACAACAAGAGACCCAGTACTTC. V is TRBV13 and J is TRBJ2-5; no clear D gene. Per the germline V gene, CDR1 is PRHDT and CDR2 is FYEKMQ (reference sequence). V lost 0 bases and J lost 2, with 4 bases in between. The CDR3 is 13 residues long.

V and J are TRBV6-1 and TRBJ2-7, with 8 bases aligning to TRBD1. CDR3 length equals 17 residues. Germline values: CDR1 MNHNS, CDR2 SASEGT. V dropped 3 bases and J dropped 3; count of bases not matched to a gene: 13. This CDR3 is CASSDGYLTGVNYEQYF. The DNA of the CDR3 is TGTGCCAGCAGTGATGGTTACTTGACAGGGGTTAACTACGAGCAGTACTTC.

V and J are TRBV6-6 and TRBJ2-2; D possibly corresponds to TRBD1 (6 bases). CDR1 is MNHNY and CDR2 is SVGAGI in the germline V gene (reference sequence). The CDR3 loop spans 15 amino acids. The V end was cut by 0 bases, the J end by 6 bases, with 11 bases between. CDR3 coding DNA: TGTGCCAGCAGTTACTCGCGGCAGGGGTCCGGGGAGCTGTTTTTT. It is translated as CASSYSRQGSGELFF.

The V call is TRBV5-1, the J call TRBJ2-1; D uncertain. There are 16 residues in the CDR3. The V gene's germline CDR1 is SGHRS and CDR2 YFSETQ. Trimming removed 0 bases at V and 1 base at J, with 11 bases between. CDR3 region: CASSLDSPLSYNEQFF. The CDR3 DNA is TGCGCCAGCAGCTTGGACTCGCCCCTTTCCTACAATGAGCAGTTCTTC.